Below are 10 T cell receptor beta chains sequenced from a single sample in a study of cytomegalovirus exposure and HLA in healthy donors. PCR primers comprised 60 Vbeta and 13 Jbeta primers. Clones were sequenced by immunoSEQ multiplex PCR, and TCRdb holds only the in-frame ones, with some missing. This sample has under 150,000 clones, with roughly three quarters found just once. The sequenced sample consisted of PBMCs. The receptor set was obtained from a man younger than 40 in good health and CMV-seronegative.

The chain couples TRBV2 to TRBJ2-4; 7 nucleotides match TRBD1. The CDR3 contains 16 residues. Germline CDR1 reads SNHLY; CDR2 reads FYNNEI. The trim removed 5 bases at V and 0 bases at J, leaving 7 bases unmatched. CDR3 nucleotides: TGTGCCAGCAGTTCACAGGGGCCCATAGCCAAAAACATTCAGTACTTC. Its protein is CASSSQGPIAKNIQYF.

The V call is TRBV7-6, the J call TRBJ2-7; 8 positions agree with TRBD1. Trimming cost V 4 bases and J 2 bases; bases outside gene matches: 7. The CDR3 is 15 amino acids. Looked up from germline, CDR1 is SGHVS and CDR2 is FNYEAQ. CDR3 bases: TGTGCCAGCAGCTCATTAGACAGGGGAACCTACGAGCAGTACTTC. Amino acid sequence: CASSSLDRGTYEQYF. The full variable domain, in which reference TRBV7-6 and TRBJ2-7 provide the parts outside the CDR3, is GAGVSQSPRYKVTKRGQDVALRCDPISGHVSLYWYRQALGQGPEFLTYFNYEAQQDKSGLPNDRFSAERPEGSISTLTIQRTEQRDSAMYRCASSSLDRGTYEQYFGPGTRLTVT.

This clone has just a few counts. The J gene is TRBJ2-7, the V gene TRBV7-2; D may be TRBD2 (6 bases). With 5 bases removed from V and 6 bases from J, the gap between germline ends came to 11 bases. Germline CDR1 and CDR2: SGHTA and FQGNSA. The CDR3 length is 12 residues. The CDR3 spells CASSRDFSEQYF. The CDR3 bases are TGTGCCAGCAGCCGGGACTTCTCCGAGCAGTACTTC.

CDR3 nucleotide sequence: TGTGCCAGCAGCTTGGCTTGGTCTGGCCTCTTAAGGGGGGAGACCCAGTACTTC. Translated, it gives CASSLAWSGLLRGETQYF. The chain combines TRBV5-4 with TRBJ2-5; weak D call: TRBD1 (6 bases). Trimming stripped 0 bases from V and 5 bases from J, with 23 bases between. Germline assignment: CDR1 SGHNT and CDR2 YYREEE (reference sequence). The CDR3 consists of 18 residues.

The gene calls are TRBV15 and TRBJ2-7; D call uncertain. The V and J ends lost 0 bases and 0 bases respectively, with 3 bases between them. The CDR3 has 13 amino acids. Germline-derived CDR1 and CDR2 are LNHNV and YYDKDF (reference sequence). The DNA for the CDR3 is TGTGCCACCAGCAGAGACAGCTCCTACGAGCAGTACTTC. As protein: CATSRDSSYEQYF.

This chain joins TRBV6-5 and TRBJ2-3; D unresolved. Trimming stripped 0 bases from V and 5 bases from J, with 12 bases between. Germline values: CDR1 MNHEY, CDR2 SVGAGI. The CDR3 extends over 15 amino acids. CDR3 in amino acids: CASSYSLISGDTQYF. The CDR3 DNA follows: TGTGCCAGCAGTTACTCTCTGATTAGTGGAGATACGCAGTATTTT.

J is TRBJ1-2 and V is TRBV10-3; weak D call: TRBD1 (5 bases). Trimming stripped 0 bases from V and 4 bases from J, with 21 bases between. The CDR3 has 18 residues. CDR1 is ENHRY and CDR2 is SYGVKD in the germline V gene. The CDR3 protein is CAISESFVGDSGGYGYTF. For the CDR3, the DNA is TGTGCCATCAGTGAGTCATTTGTGGGGGACTCCGGCGGCTATGGCTACACCTTC.

The genes are TRBV7-3 and TRBJ2-1, with 9 bases lining up with TRBD2. Trimming cost V 4 bases and J 7 bases; bases outside gene matches: 8. CDR1 SGHTA and CDR2 FQGTGA come from the germline V gene. This CDR3 comprises 15 residues. The CDR3 sequence: CASSYSGGTGNEQFF. The CDR3 DNA reads as TGTGCCAGCAGCTACAGCGGGGGGACCGGTAATGAGCAGTTCTTC.

The chain recombines TRBV5-1 with TRBJ1-4, with 7 bases aligning to TRBD1. Unmatched junction bases numbered 15, after V lost 2 bases and J lost 8 bases. Germline CDR1 SGHRS, CDR2 YFSETQ. The CDR3 covers 17 residues. CDR3 nucleotide sequence: TGCGCCAGCAGCTTTTCCGGGACAGAGGCTCCCGGGGAAAAACTGTTTTTT. Translating gives CASSFSGTEAPGEKLFF. The whole variable domain, remainder taken from reference TRBV5-1 and TRBJ1-4, is KAGVTQTPRYLIKTRGQQVTLSCSPISGHRSVSWYQQTPGQGLQFLFEYFSETQRNKGNFPGRFSGRQFSNSRSEMNVSTLELGDSALYLCASSFSGTEAPGEKLFFGSGTQLSVL.

Only a few counts were recorded for this clone. Other nucleotide sequences from this sample produce the same CDR3. V usage is TRBV18 and J usage is TRBJ2-2, with 10 bases fitting TRBD1. CDR1 is KGHSH and CDR2 is LQKENI in the germline V gene. The trim removed 3 bases at V and 3 bases at J, leaving 1 base unmatched. The CDR3 contains 15 residues. The CDR3 sequence: CASSPGQGDTGELFF. The CDR3 DNA reads TGTGCCAGCTCACCTGGACAGGGGGACACCGGGGAGCTGTTTTTT.